The 10 T cell receptor beta chains listed next were all sequenced from one sample in a study of blood T cells in healthy people across ages. Sample-barcoded 5' priming and a J-beta primer mix drove a second PCR of about 6 to 12 cycles. TCRdb recomputed calls from the 5' RACE reads with MiXCR, one row per CDR3 protein. The data show 1.5 million to 2 million distinct CDR3 sequences, roughly 32% seen once. Sequenced sample: blood. The receptors here all came from a woman aged 25 to 39 in good health.

This clonotype has at least ten counts. The chain recombines TRBV12-3 or TRBV12-4 with TRBJ2-2, with a tentative D call TRBD1 (5 bases). CDR3 size: 13 residues. The V and J ends lost 5 bases and 7 bases respectively, with 11 bases between them. In DNA, the CDR3 is TGTGCCAGCAGTCAAGGGGAACACGGGGAGCTGTTTTTT. Its protein is CASSQGEHGELFF.

The genes are TRBV7-8 and TRBJ2-5; TRBD2 is a possible D gene (6 bases). Trimming shortened V by 5 bases and J by 3 bases, and 19 bases separated the two germline ends. Germline values: CDR1 SGHVS, CDR2 FQNEAQ. The CDR3 has 16 residues. The CDR3 DNA sequence: TGTGCCAGCAGCCGCCCTTCCGGGCTAGCGAAAGAGACCCAGTACTTC. This gives the protein CASSRPSGLAKETQYF.

This sequence joins TRBV21-1 and TRBJ2-3; the table assigns TRBD2, which was not confirmed against the DNA. TRBV21-1 is marked as a pseudogene. The CDR3 consists of 16 residues. CDR3 sequence: CASSGATSGGPLTQYF. DNA of the CDR3: TGTGCCAGCAGCGGGGCGACTAGCGGGGGGCCCCTAACGCAGTATTTT.

The genes are TRBV9 and TRBJ1-4; tentatively, D is TRBD1 (5 bases). V was trimmed by 5 bases and J by 5 bases, leaving 25 bases between them. The germline V gene has CDR1 SGDLS and CDR2 YYNGEE. The CDR3 length is 18 residues. CDR3 protein: CASRSVGTARRGNEKLFF. DNA of the CDR3: TGTGCCAGCAGAAGTGTTGGGACCGCGCGACGGGGGAATGAAAAACTGTTTTTT.

This clonotype was found a few times. The V call is TRBV29-1, the J call TRBJ2-5; D ambiguous. This CDR3 comprises 11 residues. The ends were cut back, 8 bases at V and 7 bases at J, with 14 bases in the middle. Germline-derived CDR1 and CDR2 are SQVTM and ANQGSEA. CDR3 residues: CSPSSEGTQYF. The CDR3 DNA is TGCAGCCCCTCCTCCGAAGGGACCCAGTACTTC.

This clonotype was observed a single time. V and J are TRBV21-1 and TRBJ2-1. TRBV21-1 is tagged as a pseudogene. CDR3 size: 17 residues. CDR3 protein: CASSKGKTIYTYNEQFF. CDR3 DNA: TGTGCCAGCAGCAAAGGGAAAACTATCTATACCTACAATGAGCAGTTCTTC.

The chain joins TRBV20-1 to TRBJ2-3, with D possibly TRBD2 on 6 matching bases. Germline CDR1 DFQATT, CDR2 SNEGSKA (reference sequence). This CDR3 has 13 amino acids. V gave up 6 bases and J gave up 2 bases, with 12 bases separating them. The CDR3 region has the DNA TGCAGTGCAACCTTAGCGGACACAGATACGCAGTATTTT. Its translation is CSATLADTDTQYF.

The table lists this clonotype with many counts. V is TRBV5-6 and J is TRBJ2-5; D might be TRBD2 (5 bases). From germline, CDR1 is SGHDT and CDR2 YYEEEE. The V gene lost 2 bases and the J gene lost 5 bases, with 16 bases spanning the gap. The CDR3 runs 15 residues. DNA for the CDR3: TGTGCCAGCAGCTTTAGCGCCCTGGGCGGCGAGACCCAGTACTTC. Protein: CASSFSALGGETQYF.

The V gene is TRBV5-6, the J gene TRBJ2-5; possibly TRBD2 for D (6 bases). The end of the DNA is better explained by TRBJ2-7, so the J call may be wrong. The CDR3 loop spans 14 amino acids. CDR1 SGHDT and CDR2 YYEEEE come from the germline V gene. CDR3 residues: CASSWGEGAYEQYF. CDR3 DNA: TGTGCCAGCAGCTGGGGGGAAGGGGCGTACGAGCAGTACTTC.

This clonotype turned up a few times. This chain joins TRBV6-1 and TRBJ2-7; D is uncertain. V gave up 7 bases and J gave up 2 bases, with 9 bases separating them. This CDR3 has 12 amino acids. Looked up from germline, CDR1 is MNHNS and CDR2 is SASEGT. CDR3 protein: CASILGPYEQYF. For the CDR3, the DNA is TGTGCCAGCATCCTGGGTCCCTACGAGCAGTACTTC.